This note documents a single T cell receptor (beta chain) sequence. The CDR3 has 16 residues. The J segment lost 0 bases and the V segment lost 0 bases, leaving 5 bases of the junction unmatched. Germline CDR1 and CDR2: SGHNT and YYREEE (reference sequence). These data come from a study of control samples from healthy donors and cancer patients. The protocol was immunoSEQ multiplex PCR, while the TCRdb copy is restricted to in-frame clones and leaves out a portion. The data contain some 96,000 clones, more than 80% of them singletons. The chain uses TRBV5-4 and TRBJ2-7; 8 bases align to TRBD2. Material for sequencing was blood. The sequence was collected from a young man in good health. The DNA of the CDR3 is TGTGCCAGCAGCTTGGTTTGGCGGGGGGTCTCCTACGAGCAGTACTTC. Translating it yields CASSLVWRGVSYEQYF.